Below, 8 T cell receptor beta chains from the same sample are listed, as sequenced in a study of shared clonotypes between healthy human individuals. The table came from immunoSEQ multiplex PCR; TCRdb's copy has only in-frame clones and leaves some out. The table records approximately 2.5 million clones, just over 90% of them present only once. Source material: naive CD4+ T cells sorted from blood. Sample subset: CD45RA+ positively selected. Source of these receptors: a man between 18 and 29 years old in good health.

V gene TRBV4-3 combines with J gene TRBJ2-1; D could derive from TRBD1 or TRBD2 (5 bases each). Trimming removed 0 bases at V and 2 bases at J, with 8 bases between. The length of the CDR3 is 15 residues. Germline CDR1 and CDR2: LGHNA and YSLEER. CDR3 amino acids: CASSQEMGAYNEQFF. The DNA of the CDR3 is TGCGCCAGCAGCCAAGAAATGGGGGCCTACAATGAGCAGTTCTTC.

CDR3 sequence (DNA): TGCGCCAGCAGCTTGTTGGTGGACAATGAGCAGTTCTTC. It specifies CASSLLVDNEQFF. The gene calls are TRBV5-1 and TRBJ2-1; D ambiguous. The V gene lost 1 base and the J gene lost 5 bases, with 7 bases spanning the gap. Germline V gene data show CDR1 as SGHRS and CDR2 as YFSETQ. This CDR3 region has 13 residues. Together with reference TRBV5-1 and TRBJ2-1, the CDR3 gives the full variable domain: KAGVTQTPRYLIKTRGQQVTLSCSPISGHRSVSWYQQTPGQGLQFLFEYFSETQRNKGNFPGRFSGRQFSNSRSEMNVSTLELGDSALYLCASSLLVDNEQFFGPGTRLTVL.

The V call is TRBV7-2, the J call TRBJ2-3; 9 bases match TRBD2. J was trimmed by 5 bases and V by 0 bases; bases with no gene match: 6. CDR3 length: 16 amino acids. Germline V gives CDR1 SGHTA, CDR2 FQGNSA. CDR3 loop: CASSLASGGRRDTQYF. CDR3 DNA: TGTGCCAGCAGCTTAGCTAGCGGGGGACGGCGAGATACGCAGTATTTT.

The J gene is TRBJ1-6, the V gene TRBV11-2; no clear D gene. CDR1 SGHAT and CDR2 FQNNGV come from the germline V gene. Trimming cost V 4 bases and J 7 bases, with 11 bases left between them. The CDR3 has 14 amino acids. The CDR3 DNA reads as TGTGCCAGCAGCTCACAATCCCAGAATTCACCCCTCCACTTT. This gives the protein CASSSQSQNSPLHF.

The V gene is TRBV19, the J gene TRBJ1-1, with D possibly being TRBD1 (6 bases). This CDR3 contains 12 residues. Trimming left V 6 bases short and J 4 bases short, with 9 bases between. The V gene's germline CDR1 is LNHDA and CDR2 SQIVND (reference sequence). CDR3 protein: CASRQGGTEAFF. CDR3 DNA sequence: TGTGCCAGTAGACAGGGTGGCACTGAAGCTTTCTTT.

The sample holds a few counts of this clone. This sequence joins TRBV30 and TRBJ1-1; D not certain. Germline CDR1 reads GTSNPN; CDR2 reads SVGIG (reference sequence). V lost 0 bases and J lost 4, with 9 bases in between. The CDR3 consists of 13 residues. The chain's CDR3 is CAWSVDLGTEAFF. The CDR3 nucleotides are TGTGCCTGGAGTGTCGATTTGGGCACTGAAGCTTTCTTT.

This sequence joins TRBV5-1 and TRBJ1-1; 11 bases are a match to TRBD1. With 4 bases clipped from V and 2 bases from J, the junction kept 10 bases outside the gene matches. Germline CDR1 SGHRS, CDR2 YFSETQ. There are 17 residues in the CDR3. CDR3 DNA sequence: TGCGCCAGCAGCACCGGACAGGGGGCGGCTGGAAACACTGAAGCTTTCTTT. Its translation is CASSTGQGAAGNTEAFF.

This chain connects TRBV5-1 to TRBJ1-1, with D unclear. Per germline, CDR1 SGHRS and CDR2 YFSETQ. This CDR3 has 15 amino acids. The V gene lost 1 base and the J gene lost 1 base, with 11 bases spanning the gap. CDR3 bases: TGCGCCAGCAGCTTGTTGGGCGGAACGAACACTGAAGCTTTCTTT. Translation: CASSLLGGTNTEAFF.